These 4 T cell receptor beta chains share one sample of origin, sequenced in a study of T cells in Graves' hyperthyroidism and ophthalmopathy. Amplified regions were TCR beta CDR3 sequences from RNA transcripts. The TCR CDR3 first-round RT-PCR relied on the HTBI primer set. TCRdb used MiXCR to reprocess the multiplex PCR reads, holding one entry per CDR3 protein. The sample consists of around 380,000 distinct CDR3 sequences, 13% of them appearing once. Material for sequencing was blood. The receptors derive from a man aged 30 to 39 with Graves' hyperthyroidism that later progressed to Graves' ophthalmopathy.

This clonotype was found many times. The chain links TRBV6-1 to TRBJ2-2; 9 positions match TRBD2. The V and J ends lost 7 bases and 6 bases, in that order; junction bases with no gene match: 9. From germline, CDR1 is MNHNS and CDR2 SASEGT. CDR3 length equals 15 residues. The CDR3 sequence is CASTERGVFSGELFF. DNA of the CDR3: TGTGCCAGCACCGAGCGGGGGGTGTTTTCCGGGGAGCTGTTTTTT.

This clonotype was counted ten times or more. This chain uses TRBV7-9 with TRBJ1-1, with a tentative D call TRBD1 (6 bases). This CDR3 is 16 amino acids long. Germline V gene lookup returns CDR1 SEHNR and CDR2 FQNEAQ (reference sequence). The V end lost 0 bases, the J end lost 2 bases, and 13 bases lay between the germline ends. For the CDR3, the DNA is TGTGCCAGCAGCTTAGCGCAATCGGACAGTAACACTGAAGCTTTCTTT. As protein: CASSLAQSDSNTEAFF.

V gene TRBV11-3 combines with J gene TRBJ2-1; either TRBD1 or TRBD2 may fit D (5 bases each). Trimming took 4 bases from V and 8 from J, leaving 21 bases between them. The germline V gene has CDR1 SGHNT and CDR2 YENEEA. The CDR3 length is 16 residues. The CDR3 nucleotides are TGTGCCAGCAGCTCAGCAGGGACCTTCCTCGGCTATGAGCAGTTCTTC. It translates to CASSSAGTFLGYEQFF. The whole variable domain, remainder taken from reference TRBV11-3 and TRBJ2-1, is EAGVVQSPRYKIIEKKQPVAFWCNPISGHNTLYWYLQNLGQGPELLIRYENEEAVDDSQLPKDRFSAERLKGVDSTLKIQPAELGDSAVYLCASSSAGTFLGYEQFFGPGTRLTVL.

This clonotype occurred many times. This chain links TRBV2 with TRBJ1-4; 7 nucleotides align to TRBD1. Germline-derived CDR1 and CDR2 are SNHLY and FYNNEI. The length of the CDR3 is 14 residues. Unmatched junction bases numbered 8, after V lost 6 bases and J lost 7 bases. CDR3 bases: TGTGCCAGCAGGGTTGGAGGGGGCGGTGAAAAACTGTTTTTT. Translating gives CASRVGGGGEKLFF.